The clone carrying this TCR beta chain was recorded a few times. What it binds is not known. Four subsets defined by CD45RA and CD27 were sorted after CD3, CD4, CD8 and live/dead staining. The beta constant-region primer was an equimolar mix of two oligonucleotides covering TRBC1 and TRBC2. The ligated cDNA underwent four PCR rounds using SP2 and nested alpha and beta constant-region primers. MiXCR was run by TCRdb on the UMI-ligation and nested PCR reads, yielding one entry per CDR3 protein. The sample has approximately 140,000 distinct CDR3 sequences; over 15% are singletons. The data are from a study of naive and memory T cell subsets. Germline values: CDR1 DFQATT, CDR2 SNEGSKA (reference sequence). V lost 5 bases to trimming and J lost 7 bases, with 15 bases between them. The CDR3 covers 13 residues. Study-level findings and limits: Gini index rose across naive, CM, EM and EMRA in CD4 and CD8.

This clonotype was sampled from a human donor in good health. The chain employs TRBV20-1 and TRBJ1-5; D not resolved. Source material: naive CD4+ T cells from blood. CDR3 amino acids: CSAVGFGRQPQHF. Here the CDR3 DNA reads TGCAGTGCTGTTGGGTTTGGGCGGCAGCCCCAGCATTTT.